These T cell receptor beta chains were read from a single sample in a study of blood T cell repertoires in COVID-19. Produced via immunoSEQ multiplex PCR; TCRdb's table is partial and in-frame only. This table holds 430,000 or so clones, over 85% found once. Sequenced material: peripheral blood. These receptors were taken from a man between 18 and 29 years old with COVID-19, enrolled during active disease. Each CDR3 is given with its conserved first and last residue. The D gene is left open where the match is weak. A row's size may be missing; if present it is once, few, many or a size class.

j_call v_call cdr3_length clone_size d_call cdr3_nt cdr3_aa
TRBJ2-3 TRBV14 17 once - TGTGCCAGCAGCCAAGATCTAGGAGCGGCTTACACAGATACGCAGTATTTT CASSQDLGAAYTDTQYF
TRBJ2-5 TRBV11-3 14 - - TGTGCCAGCAGCTACCCCTTTCGGAGAGAGACCCAGTACTTC CASSYPFRRETQYF
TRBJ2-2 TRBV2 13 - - TGTGCCAGCAGTGTATTCGGCACCGGGGAGCTGTTTTTT CASSVFGTGELFF
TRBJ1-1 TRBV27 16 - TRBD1 TGTGCCAGCAGCTCCCCGGGACAGGGACCGATTACTGAAGCTTTCTTT CASSSPGQGPITEAFF
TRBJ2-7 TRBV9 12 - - TGTGCCAGCAGCGGTACCACTCCCGAGCAGTACTTC CASSGTTPEQYF
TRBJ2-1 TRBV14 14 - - TGTGCCAGCAGTAGATTGAGCTCCTACAATGAGCAGTTCTTC CASSRLSSYNEQFF
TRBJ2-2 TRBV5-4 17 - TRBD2 TGTGCCAGCAGCTTGAGCCTAGCGGGGGGGTCAGCCGGGGAGCTGTTTTTT CASSLSLAGGSAGELFF
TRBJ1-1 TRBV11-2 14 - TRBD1 TGTGCCAGCAGCCTTACCGACAGGGACACTGAAGCTTTCTTT CASSLTDRDTEAFF
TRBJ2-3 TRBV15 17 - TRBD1 TGTGCCACCAGCGGAGGACAGGGGACGGCTCATGTTGAGTCCCAGTATTTT CATSGGQGTAHVESQYF
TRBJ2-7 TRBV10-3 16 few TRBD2 TGTGCCATCAGAAAATCGACTAGCGGGGGAACCTACGAGCAGTACTTC CAIRKSTSGGTYEQYF
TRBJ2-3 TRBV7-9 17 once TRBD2 TGTGCCAGCAGCTTACTTAGGCGGGAGGGGAGCACAGATACGCAGTATTTT CASSLLRREGSTDTQYF
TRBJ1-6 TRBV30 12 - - TGTGCCTGGGCCCCTTTAGATTCACCCCTCCACTTT CAWAPLDSPLHF
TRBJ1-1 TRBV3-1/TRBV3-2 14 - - TGTGCCAGCAGCCAATGGGAGGGAGGAACTGAAGCTTTCTTT CASSQWEGGTEAFF
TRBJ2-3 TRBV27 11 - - TGTGCCAGCGGACTTCTAGATACGCAGTATTTT CASGLLDTQYF
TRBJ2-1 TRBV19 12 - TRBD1 TGTGCCAGTAGGGACAGGGGTAATGAGCAGTTCTTC CASRDRGNEQFF
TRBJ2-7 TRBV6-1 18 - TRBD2 TGTGCCAGCAGTGACCGACTAGCGGGAGCGGAGAGGTTCTACGAGCAGTACTTC CASSDRLAGAERFYEQYF
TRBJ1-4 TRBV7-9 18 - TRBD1 TGTGCCAGCAGCTCCAAAAGGTCCGGGACAGGAATTAATGAAAAACTGTTTTTT CASSSKRSGTGINEKLFF
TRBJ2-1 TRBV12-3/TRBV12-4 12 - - TGTGCCAGCAGTTTAAGAGGGAATGAGCAGTTCTTC CASSLRGNEQFF
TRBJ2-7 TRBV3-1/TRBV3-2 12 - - TGTGCCAGCAGGACCGGGATGGGCGAGCAGTACTTC CASRTGMGEQYF
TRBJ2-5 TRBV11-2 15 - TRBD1 TGTGCCAGCAGCTCCGGGACAGGAGAGGGAGAGACCCAGTACTTC CASSSGTGEGETQYF
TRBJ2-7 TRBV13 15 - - TGTGCCAGCAGTCCCTCGGGATCCTCAGCTGGGGAGCAGTACTTC CASSPSGSSAGEQYF
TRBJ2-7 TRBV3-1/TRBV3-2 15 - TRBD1 TGTGCCAGCAGCCCCGGGGACAGGGGGGCCTACGAGCAGTACTTC CASSPGDRGAYEQYF
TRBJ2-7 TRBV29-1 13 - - TGCAGCGTTGTAGCGGTCAGCACCTACGAGCAGTACTTC CSVVAVSTYEQYF
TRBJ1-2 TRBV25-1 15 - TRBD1 TGTGCCAGCAGTGAATACGGGACAGGGAACTATGGCTACACCTTC CASSEYGTGNYGYTF
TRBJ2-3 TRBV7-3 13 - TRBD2 TGTGCCAGCAGCTCAAGCGGGGCAGATACGCAGTATTTT CASSSSGADTQYF
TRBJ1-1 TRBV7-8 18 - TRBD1 TGTGCCAGCAGCCTCTACCGGGACAGGGGGCGCGCAGGCACTGAAGCTTTCTTT CASSLYRDRGRAGTEAFF
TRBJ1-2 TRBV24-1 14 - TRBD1 TGTGCCACCGGAACAGGGGGCGCGAACTATGGCTACACCTTC CATGTGGANYGYTF
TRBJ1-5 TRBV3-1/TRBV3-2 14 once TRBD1 TGTGCCAGCAGCCAAGGCCCAGGGGGACAGCCCCAGCATTTT CASSQGPGGQPQHF
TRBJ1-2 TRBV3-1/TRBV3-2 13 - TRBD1 TGTGCCAGCAGCCAAGGACAGGGCGGTGGCTACACCTTC CASSQGQGGGYTF
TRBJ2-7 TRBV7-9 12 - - TGTGCCAGCAGCCCCGGGTCCTGGGAGCAGTACTTC CASSPGSWEQYF
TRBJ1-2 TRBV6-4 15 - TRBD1 TGTGCCAGCAGTGACTATGGGACAGGGAAGGCCGGCTACACCTTC CASSDYGTGKAGYTF
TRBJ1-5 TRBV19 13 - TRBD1 TGTGCCAGTAGTGGGACAGGCGTTCAGCCCCAGCATTTT CASSGTGVQPQHF
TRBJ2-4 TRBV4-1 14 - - TGCGCCAGCAGCCAGACAGTAGCCAAAAACATTCAGTACTTC CASSQTVAKNIQYF
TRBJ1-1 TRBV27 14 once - TGTGCCACCGCCTTTCGGGGGGTGGACACTGAAGCTTTCTTT CATAFRGVDTEAFF
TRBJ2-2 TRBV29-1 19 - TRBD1 TGCAGCGTTGAAGATGGGGGGCGCGACAGGGGACGACTCACCGGGGAGCTGTTTTTT CSVEDGGRDRGRLTGELFF
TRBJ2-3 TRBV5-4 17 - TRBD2 TGTGCCAGCAGCTTGGCCGGGACTAGCGGGATGAGGAATACGCAGTATTTT CASSLAGTSGMRNTQYF
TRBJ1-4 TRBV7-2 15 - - TGTGCCAGCAGCCCACGGACAGCAACTAATGAAAAACTGTTTTTT CASSPRTATNEKLFF
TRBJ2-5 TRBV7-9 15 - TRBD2 TGTGCCAGCAGCTTAGCGGCGGGAGCGGGGGAGACCCAGTACTTC CASSLAAGAGETQYF
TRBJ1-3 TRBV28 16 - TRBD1 TGTGCCAGCAGGACACGACAGGGGGCATTTGGAAACACCATATATTTT CASRTRQGAFGNTIYF
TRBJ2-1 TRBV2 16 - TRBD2 TGTGCCAGCAGGGATCTAGCGGGGTTCGCCTACAATGAGCAGTTCTTC CASRDLAGFAYNEQFF
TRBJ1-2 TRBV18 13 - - TGTGCCAGCTCACCTAACGAAGGGGCTGGCTACACCTTC CASSPNEGAGYTF
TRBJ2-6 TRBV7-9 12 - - TGTGCCAGCAGCACCGGGACATCCGTCCTGACTTTC CASSTGTSVLTF
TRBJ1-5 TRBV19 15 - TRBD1 TGTGCCACCGGTCAGGGGGCACGGTCTAATCAGCCCCAGCATTTT CATGQGARSNQPQHF
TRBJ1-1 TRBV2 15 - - TGTGCCAGCAGCCTGGACAGATTGGGGGGGACTGAAGCTTTCTTT CASSLDRLGGTEAFF
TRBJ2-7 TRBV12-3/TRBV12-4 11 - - TGTGCCAGCAGTTTAGCGGGACACAGATACTTC CASSLAGHRYF
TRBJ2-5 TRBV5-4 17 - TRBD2 TGTGCCAGCAGCTTGGTTGGTAGCGGGAAGTACCAAGAGACCCAGTACTTC CASSLVGSGKYQETQYF
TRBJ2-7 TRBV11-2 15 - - TGTGCCAGCAGCTTAGATCCAGTGGCCAAATACGAGCAGTACTTC CASSLDPVAKYEQYF
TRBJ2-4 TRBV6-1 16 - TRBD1 TGTGCCAGCAGTGAGGGGACAGGGTTTCCCAAAAACATTCAGTACTTC CASSEGTGFPKNIQYF
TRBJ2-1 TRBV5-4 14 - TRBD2 TGTGCCAGCAGCTTGGGACTAGCGGGAGATGAGCAGTTCTTC CASSLGLAGDEQFF
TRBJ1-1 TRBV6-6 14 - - TGTGCCAGCACCAAACAGAACCCGAACACTGAAGCTTTCTTT CASTKQNPNTEAFF
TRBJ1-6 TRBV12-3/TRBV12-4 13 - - TGTGCCAGCAGTGTTGGAGTTAATTCACCCCTCCACTTT CASSVGVNSPLHF
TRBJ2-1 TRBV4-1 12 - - TGCGCCAGCAGCCCACAGGTCAATGAGCAGTTCTTC CASSPQVNEQFF